This T cell receptor (beta chain) was found in a study of T-cell memory formation after mild COVID-19. Across the whole study: Largely donor-specific TCR clusters were found.

General study points: Clones that contracted from day 15 to 85 had balanced CD4/CD8; later expanders were CD4+ biased.

TCRdb reprocessed the 5' RACE reads via MiXCR and lists one record per CDR3 protein. The data show about 500,000 distinct CDR3 sequences, about a fifth seen once. This CDR3 region has 13 residues. The ends were cut back, 6 bases at V and 5 bases at J, with 13 bases in the middle. Remarks on this clonotype: Its antigen is undetermined.

The sequenced material came from PBMCs or a T cell subset sorted from them (not recorded which). The V call is TRBV12-3 or TRBV12-4, the J call TRBJ2-5; TRBD2 is a possible D gene (6 bases). The origin of this receptor is an adult woman who had mild COVID-19 (a few samples of this study predate the infection). Cell type and time point are not known. CDR3 loop: CASRSQEGETQYF. The CDR3 nucleotides read TGTGCCAGCAGGTCACAGGAGGGGGAGACCCAGTACTTC.